One sample yielded the 11 T cell receptor beta chains listed below, sequenced in a study of OX40 agonist ivuxolimab in advanced cancers. The protocol was immunoSEQ multiplex PCR, while the TCRdb copy is restricted to in-frame clones and leaves out a portion. The profile shows about 55,000 clones, 88% of them singletons. The sequencing used CD4+ or CD8+ T cells sorted from blood, collected in a trial of the OX40 agonist ivuxolimab. The receptors were sampled from an adult with an advanced solid tumor such as melanoma, head and neck, liver or kidney cancer.

This rearrangement joins TRBV19 to TRBJ1-2, with D hard to call. Trimming cost V 4 bases and J 2 bases, with 8 bases left between them. This CDR3 contains 13 residues. The germline V gene has CDR1 LNHDA and CDR2 SQIVND (reference sequence). The CDR3 region has the DNA TGTGCCAGTAGTACCAATATCAACTATGGCTACACCTTC. Its protein is CASSTNINYGYTF.

The rearrangement uses TRBV29-1 and TRBJ1-3; 7 nucleotides agree with TRBD1. CDR3 length: 11 residues. After removal of 4 bases from V and 7 bases from J, the junction contained 1 base not matched to a gene. Germline CDR1 and CDR2: SQVTM and ANQGSEA. CDR3 DNA sequence: TGCAGCGTTGTACAGGGGAACACCATATATTTT. Residues: CSVVQGNTIYF.

This chain links TRBV28 with TRBJ2-7, with TRBD2 matching 12 bases. In germline, CDR1 is MDHEN, CDR2 SYDVKM. Losses at the gene ends were 4 bases for V and 7 bases for J; bases not matched to a gene: 8. The CDR3 consists of 15 residues. The CDR3 spells CASSSRLAGVVEQYF. Here the CDR3 DNA reads TGTGCCAGCAGTTCCAGACTAGCGGGAGTTGTAGAGCAGTACTTC.

This clone has a single count. V is TRBV5-1 and J is TRBJ2-7; D uncertain. Germline CDR1 is SGHRS and CDR2 is YFSETQ. V lost 4 bases, J lost 5 bases, and 10 bases lay in between. The CDR3 is made up of 12 amino acids. CDR3 in amino acids: CASSESNDEQYF. The DNA of the CDR3 is TGCGCCAGCAGCGAGTCAAACGACGAGCAGTACTTC.

V and J are TRBV28 and TRBJ2-7; tentative D call: TRBD1 (5 bases). CDR3 length: 16 amino acids. V gave up 4 bases and J gave up 2 bases, with 18 bases separating them. Germline loops: CDR1 MDHEN, CDR2 SYDVKM. DNA for the CDR3: TGTGCCAGCAGTTCTTCCAGGGTGGGTCTGACCTACGAGCAGTACTTC. Amino acid sequence: CASSSSRVGLTYEQYF.

This sequence joins TRBV9 and TRBJ1-4, with 7 bases identical to TRBD1. The CDR3 consists of 15 residues. CDR1 is SGDLS and CDR2 is YYNGEE in the germline V gene. V lost 4 bases, J lost 8 bases, and 11 bases stayed unmatched. CDR3 region: CASSNLGGGGEKLFF. The DNA for the CDR3 is TGTGCCAGCAGCAACCTAGGGGGCGGAGGGGAAAAACTGTTTTTT.

J is TRBJ2-3 and V is TRBV6-5; the match to TRBD2 covers 16 bases. Looked up from germline, CDR1 is MNHEY and CDR2 is SVGAGI. V lost 2 bases and J lost 9; bases outside the gene matches: 5. CDR3 length: 16 amino acids. The CDR3 loop reads CASSYPGTSGRGTQYF. The CDR3 DNA follows: TGTGCCAGCAGTTACCCCGGGACTAGCGGGAGGGGAACGCAGTATTTT.

This rearrangement joins TRBV6-1 to TRBJ2-2; the D is unclear. Trimming left V 1 base short and J 9 bases short, with 12 bases between. The germline gives CDR1 MNHNS, CDR2 SASEGT. The CDR3 totals 14 residues. The CDR3 region has the DNA TGTGCCAGCAGTGAAGAACCGGCGGACCGGGAGCTGTTTTTT. It yields the protein CASSEEPADRELFF.

The chain recombines TRBV28 with TRBJ1-1, with TRBD1 identical over 7 bases. There are 16 residues in the CDR3. Germline V gives CDR1 MDHEN, CDR2 SYDVKM. Unmatched junction bases numbered 8, after V lost 4 bases and J lost 0 bases. The DNA for the CDR3 is TGTGCCAGCAGTTCCAGCCTTGGACAGGTGAACACTGAAGCTTTCTTT. It yields the protein CASSSSLGQVNTEAFF.

This clone was seen once. The chain couples TRBV18 to TRBJ1-3, with no clear D. Trimming removed 5 bases from V and 0 bases from J, with 8 bases in between. This CDR3 contains 14 residues. Germline loops: CDR1 KGHSH, CDR2 LQKENI. In nucleotides, the CDR3 is TGTGCCAGCTCATATGGAAGCTCTGGAAACACCATATATTTT. It yields the protein CASSYGSSGNTIYF. Complete variable domain (other parts from reference TRBV18 and TRBJ1-3): NAGVMQNPRHLVRRRGQEARLRCSPMKGHSHVYWYRQLPEEGLKFMVYLQKENIIDESGMPKERFSAEFPKEGPSILRIQQVVRGDSAAYFCASSYGSSGNTIYFGEGSWLTVV.

The chain recombines TRBV5-4 with TRBJ2-7; 9 bases agree with TRBD1. CDR3 length equals 14 residues. The V and J ends lost 4 bases and 2 bases, in that order; junction bases with no gene match: 4. The germline V gene has CDR1 SGHNT and CDR2 YYREEE (reference sequence). CDR3 nucleotide sequence: TGTGCCAGCAGCCGGGACAGGGTTCCCTACGAGCAGTACTTC. It is translated as CASSRDRVPYEQYF.